The sequence of this TCR beta chain was determined in a study of cytomegalovirus exposure and HLA in healthy donors. The primer mix had 60 Vbeta and 13 Jbeta primers. Data came from immunoSEQ multiplex PCR; TCRdb stores just in-frame clones and leaves some out. The table has under 200,000 clones, around 72% seen once. The sequence was obtained from a man aged 45-65 years in good health and CMV-seronegative. Sequenced material: PBMCs.

As DNA, the CDR3 is TGCGCCAGCAGCGCCGGAGTCGTCGAGGAGCTGTTTTTT. It is translated as CASSAGVVEELFF. J is TRBJ2-2 and V is TRBV5-1; D is ambiguous. The ends were cut back, 4 bases at V and 10 bases at J, with 14 bases in the middle. From germline, CDR1 is SGHRS and CDR2 YFSETQ. This CDR3 is 13 amino acids long.